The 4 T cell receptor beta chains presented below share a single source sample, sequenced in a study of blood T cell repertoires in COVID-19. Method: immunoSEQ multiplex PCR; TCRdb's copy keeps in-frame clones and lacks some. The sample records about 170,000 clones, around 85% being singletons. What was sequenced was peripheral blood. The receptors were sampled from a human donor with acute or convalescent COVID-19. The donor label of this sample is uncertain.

This CDR3 reads CASSRTGGAYNEQFF. The CDR3 DNA follows: TGTGCCAGCAGCCGCACAGGGGGAGCCTACAATGAGCAGTTCTTC. The rearrangement joins TRBV6-2 or TRBV6-3 to TRBJ2-1; 8 bases line up with TRBD1. V shed 6 bases, J shed 2 bases, and the junction held 6 bases outside the gene matches. Germline V gene sequence: CDR1 MNHEY, CDR2 SVGEGT. CDR3 length equals 15 residues.

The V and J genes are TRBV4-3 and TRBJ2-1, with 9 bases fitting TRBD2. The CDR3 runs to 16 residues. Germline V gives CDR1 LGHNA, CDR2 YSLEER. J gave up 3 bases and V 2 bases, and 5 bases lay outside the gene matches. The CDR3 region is CASSQRMTSGYNEQFF. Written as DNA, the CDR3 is TGCGCCAGCAGCCAAAGAATGACTAGCGGCTACAATGAGCAGTTCTTC.

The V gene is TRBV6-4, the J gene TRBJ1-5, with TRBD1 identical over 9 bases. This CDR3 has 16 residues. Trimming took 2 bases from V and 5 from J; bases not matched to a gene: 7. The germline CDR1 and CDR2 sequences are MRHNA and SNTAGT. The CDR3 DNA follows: TGTGCCAGCAGTGACGGGGACAGGGAACCTCATCAGCCCCAGCATTTT. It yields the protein CASSDGDREPHQPQHF.

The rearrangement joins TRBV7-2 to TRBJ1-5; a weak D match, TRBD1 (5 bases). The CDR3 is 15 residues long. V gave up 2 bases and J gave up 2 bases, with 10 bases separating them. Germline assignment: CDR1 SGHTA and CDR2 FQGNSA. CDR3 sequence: CASSLSGGGNQPQHF. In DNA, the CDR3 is TGTGCCAGCAGCTTATCCGGGGGTGGCAATCAGCCCCAGCATTTT.